The source of this TCR beta chain is a study of shared clonotypes between healthy human individuals (dated by TCRdb to the early 2020s). About the full investigation: Two women and a few men aged 18 to 49 years were included in the cohort. For each donor, CD4 naive and CD4 memory were each run on three plates, CD8 naive on two plates, and CD8 memory on one plate. Blood TCR repertoires of a handful of healthy adults were deeply sequenced to estimate repertoire size and the extent of clonotype sharing between individuals. Different laboratories and diverse techniques were used to prepare libraries and sequence TCR repertoires, to increase sequencing depth and limit assay-specific biases. Each donor's leukapheresis produced roughly between roughly 0.85 and 10 billion PBMCs.

Reading the germline V gene gives CDR1 LGHNT and CDR2 FRNRAP. Reading from cysteine to phenylalanine, the CDR3 counts 15 amino acids. Solely the CDR3 DNA is kept, with 45 bases framed from the first base. After removal of 6 bases from V and 6 bases from J, the junction retains 8 bases not matched to a gene. The donors were healthy, HIV-negative adults who had no recently reported acute infections or vaccinations. Only Caucasian adults living in Nashville, Tennessee, USA were represented among the donors. CD4+ T cells were enriched by magnetic negative selection; naive cells were then positively selected on CD45RA, and the negative fraction formed the memory subset. Blood was collected by leukapheresis, and PBMCs were isolated by Ficoll-Histopaque density gradient centrifugation and then cryopreserved in liquid nitrogen vapor phase. Analytical flow cytometry was used to check the purity and quantity of each magnetically sorted T cell population. Genomic DNA was isolated from each sorted fraction and quantified by UV absorbance on a Nanodrop 2000c.

A remark on this clone: The antigen this receptor binds is unknown. The record has no base qualities; no much larger clone is one base away.

Beyond this particular receptor, the publication reports: Estimated clonotype richness was generally larger for naive than for memory subsets. Incomplete sequencing was indicated by rarefaction of sorted-subset datasets, despite the large sequencing depth. Sharing across four donors was observed for about 5% of naive CD4, under 4% of naive CD8, over 2% of memory CD4, and approximately 0.41% of memory CD8 clonotypes. The small number of donors limited the genetic and exposure-history diversity represented. Sampling was restricted to blood, and TCR repertoires in tissues likely differ from the TCR repertoires found in blood. Higher generation probabilities were observed for clonotypes shared by all four sorted-subset donors than for non-shared clonotypes. Pairwise subsampling indicated that sequencing depth was expected to affect the degree of clonotype sharing among donors.

TCR CDR3 regions were amplified from genomic DNA by multiplex PCR using the deep immunoSEQ assay. Extracted genomic DNA from each cell subset was distributed evenly across all wells of several immunoSEQ 96-well plates, and each plate was treated as a replicate. For sorted subsets, 200 to 250 ng genomic DNA, equal to 30,000 or so T cell genomes, was loaded into each replicate PCR. Purified libraries were quantified with a Qubit 3.0 fluorometer, sized on a Bioanalyzer 2100, and re-quantified with the KAPA Library Quantification kit. Every immunoSEQ 96-well plate was sequenced on a separate single-read 150-cycle Illumina NextSeq 550 flow cell. The paper's processing steps were these. Because the immunoSEQ output held only junctional sequences and lacked quality scores, the filtering could not match the filtering applied to full-length reads. Sequences were annotated with PyIR, a Python wrapper for IgBLAST v1.9, and V/J genes and CDR3 were assigned using IMGT germline references. Any read was removed if the V/J assignment was weak (E-value above 1e-6), the CDR3 was missing, or the read contained stop codons, out-of-frame junctions, or ambiguous translated residues. A V3J clonotype was defined by an identical inferred V gene, J gene, and CDR3 amino acid sequence. To compute the percentage overlap between repertoires, the number of shared unique clonotypes was divided by the size of the smaller repertoire. RTK rarefaction, the Chao1 estimator, and Recon v2.1 estimates of unobserved clonotypes were used to assess repertoire richness. Generation probabilities were computed with OLGA for all TCRbeta clonotypes obtained by the gDNA method from several donors. The immuneACCESS repertoire file appears here via TCRdb, limited to in-frame rearrangements. These files lack a portion of the clones; in checked studies, under half of the deficit traces to unresolved V genes, and the cause of the others is not known. V and J calls and clone size are copied from that table; D and trimming were computed from the DNA. In this sample the table shows millions of clones, about 92% of which occur a single time. Roughly 0.13% of the sample rests with the top ten.

Sequences were obtained from naive CD4+ T cells sorted from blood. Explained via the paper, the cell subset or site label denotes: CD45RA+ positively selected. This sequence was found in a man aged 18 to 30 in good health. In this chain, TRBV12-5 is recombined with TRBJ2-7; TRBD2 aligns with 13 central bases. The CDR3 here reads CASGPGTSGIPEQYF. Read as DNA, the sequence is TGTGCTAGTGGACCGGGGACTAGCGGGATTCCCGAGCAGTACTTC.